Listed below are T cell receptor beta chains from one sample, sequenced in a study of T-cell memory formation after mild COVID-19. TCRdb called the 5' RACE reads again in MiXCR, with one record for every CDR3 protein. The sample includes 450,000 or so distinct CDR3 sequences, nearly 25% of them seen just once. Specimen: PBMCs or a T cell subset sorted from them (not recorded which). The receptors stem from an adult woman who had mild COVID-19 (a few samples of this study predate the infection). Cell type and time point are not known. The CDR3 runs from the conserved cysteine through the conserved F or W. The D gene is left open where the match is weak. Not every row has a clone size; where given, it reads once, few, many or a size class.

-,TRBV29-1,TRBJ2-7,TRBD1,TGCAGCGTTGCTGTCCGGGACAGGACCTACGAGCAGTACTTC,CSVAVRDRTYEQYF
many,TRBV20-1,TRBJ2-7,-,TGCAGTGCTAGACAGGGAAACGAGCAGTACTTC,CSARQGNEQYF
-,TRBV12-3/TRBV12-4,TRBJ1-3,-,TGTGCCAGCGGGCAGGTCACCATATATTTT,CASGQVTIYF
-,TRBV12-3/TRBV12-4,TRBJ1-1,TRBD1,TGTGCCACCACGGAGACAGGGATGAACACTGAAGCTTTCTTT,CATTETGMNTEAFF
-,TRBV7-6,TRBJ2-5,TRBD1,TGTGCCAGCAGCTTCACAGGGGGCGCGGGGACCCAGTACTTC,CASSFTGGAGTQYF
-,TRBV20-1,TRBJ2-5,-,TGCAGTGCTCGGGGCATGGGGACGGAGGGGGAGACCCAGTACTTC,CSARGMGTEGETQYF
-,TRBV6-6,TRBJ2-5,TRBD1,TGTGCCAGCAGTAAACAGACAGGGGTTTGGGGGAAAGAGACCCAGTACTTC,CASSKQTGVWGKETQYF
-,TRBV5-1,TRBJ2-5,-,TGCGCCAGCAGTTCCCGGGACTACCAAGAGACCCAGTACTTC,CASSSRDYQETQYF
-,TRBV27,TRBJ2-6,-,TGTGCCAGCAGCCCTAAACCCTCTGGGGCCAACGTCCTGACTTTC,CASSPKPSGANVLTF
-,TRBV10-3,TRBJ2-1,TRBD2,TGTGCCATCGGGACCCACGCGGGAGGGCCCAATGAGCAGTTCTTC,CAIGTHAGGPNEQFF
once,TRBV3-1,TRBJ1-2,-,TGTGCCAGCAGCTCCGGGGTTCGCTCTCGGGGCTACACCTTC,CASSSGVRSRGYTF
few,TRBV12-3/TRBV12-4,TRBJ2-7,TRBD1,TGTGCCAGCAGTTCCCAGGGGGATATCTCCTACGAGCAGTACTTC,CASSSQGDISYEQYF
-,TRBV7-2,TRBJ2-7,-,TGTGCCAGCAGCTTTGGTGTGGTTGGAACGCACCCCTACGAGCAGTACTTC,CASSFGVVGTHPYEQYF
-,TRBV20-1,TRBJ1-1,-,TGCAGTGCTAGGGGACCGAGGAACACTGAAGCTTTCTTT,CSARGPRNTEAFF
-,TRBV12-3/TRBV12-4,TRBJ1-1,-,TGTGCCAGCAGTTTAGGGGGGCCAGTCGAAGCTTTCTTT,CASSLGGPVEAFF
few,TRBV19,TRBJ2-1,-,TGTGCCAGTAAGGGTGCCGGGGGTGTGAAGTGGGATGAGCAGTTCTTC,CASKGAGGVKWDEQFF
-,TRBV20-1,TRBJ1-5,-,TGCAGTGTTTCGGGGAGTAACCAGCCCCAGCATTTT,CSVSGSNQPQHF
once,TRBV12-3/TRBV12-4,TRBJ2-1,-,TGTGCCAGCAGTTTGGACGGGTATGAGCAGTTCTTC,CASSLDGYEQFF
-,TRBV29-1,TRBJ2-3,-,TGCAGCGTTGGTCATACTAGCACAGATACGCAGTATTTT,CSVGHTSTDTQYF
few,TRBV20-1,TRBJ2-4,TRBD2,TGCAGTGCTAGACCTGGACTAGCGGGGTACAAAAACATTCAGTACTTC,CSARPGLAGYKNIQYF
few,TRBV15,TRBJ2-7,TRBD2,TGTGCCACCAGCAGAGATGTGATCGGGGGGGAGCAGTACTTC,CATSRDVIGGEQYF
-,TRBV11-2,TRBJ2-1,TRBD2,TGTGCCAGCAGCCCGGGACTAGCGGGGACCGATGAGCAGTTCTTC,CASSPGLAGTDEQFF
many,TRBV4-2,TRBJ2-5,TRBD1,TGTGCCAGCAGCGTCAAGCCCCAGGGGGTAGAAGAGACCCAGTACTTC,CASSVKPQGVEETQYF
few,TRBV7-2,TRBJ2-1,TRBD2,TGTGCCAGCAGCTTGAGCCGTAGCGGGGGGCCAGACTCCTTC,CASSLSRSGGPDSF